These 4 T cell receptor beta chains share one sample of origin, sequenced in a study of blood T cell repertoires in COVID-19. TCRdb's table, derived via immunoSEQ multiplex PCR, lists solely in-frame clones and lacks some. The sample lists 250,000 to 350,000 clones; around 87% were seen once. Sequences were obtained from PBMCs or T cells enriched from blood (not recorded which). These receptors came from a woman aged 18 to 35 with acute COVID-19.

About this clone: The sample holds other DNA sequences that translate to the same CDR3. The V gene is TRBV28, the J gene TRBJ2-5; tentatively, D is TRBD1 (7 bases). Trimming removed 7 bases from V and 2 bases from J, with 11 bases in between. Per germline, CDR1 MDHEN and CDR2 SYDVKM. This CDR3 has 13 residues. CDR3 loop: CASIQGGQETQYF. The CDR3 DNA follows: TGTGCCAGCATCCAGGGGGGACAAGAGACCCAGTACTTC.

The chain employs TRBV28 and TRBJ1-2; D remains unclear. The CDR3 is 13 amino acids. Germline V gene lookup returns CDR1 MDHEN and CDR2 SYDVKM. V gave up 3 bases and J gave up 5 bases, with 10 bases separating them. The CDR3 nucleotides read TGTGCCAGCAGTTTGAGGCAGTTTTATGGCTACACCTTC. Translated: CASSLRQFYGYTF.

This clone was detected only once. The V gene is TRBV5-1, the J gene TRBJ1-1; D may be TRBD1 (6 bases). The CDR3 has 15 residues. The germline CDR1 and CDR2 sequences are SGHRS and YFSETQ. Trimming removed 4 bases from V and 4 bases from J, with 17 bases in between. CDR3 DNA sequence: TGCGCCAGCAGCCCCGTCTCGGGAGGGGGCACTGAAGCTTTCTTT. Its translation is CASSPVSGGGTEAFF.

The chain joins TRBV11-2 to TRBJ1-1; 8 nucleotides align to TRBD1. The germline CDR1 and CDR2 sequences are SGHAT and FQNNGV. CDR3 size: 16 residues. Trimming at V came to 4 bases and at J to 1 base, leaving 8 bases not matched to a gene. CDR3 DNA sequence: TGTGCCAGCAGCTACCGAAGGGACAGGAGGAACACTGAAGCTTTCTTT. Translation gives CASSYRRDRRNTEAFF.